The rows below give T cell receptor beta chains drawn from one sample of a study of blood T cell repertoires in COVID-19. Clones were read by immunoSEQ multiplex PCR, and TCRdb kept only the in-frame ones, dropping some. Among roughly 120,000 clones listed, 80% to 90% were seen once. What was sequenced was peripheral blood. These TCRs come from a human donor in a cohort sampled during active COVID-19. CDR3s include the opening cysteine and the closing phenylalanine or tryptophan. A D gene is named only where the DNA matches it firmly. Expanded clones get a size class; other rows say once, few or many, or leave the size out.

v_call	j_call	d_call	clone_size	cdr3_aa	cdr3_nt
TRBV3-1/TRBV3-2	TRBJ2-1	-	-	CASSPTSSNEQFF	TGTGCCAGCAGCCCGACTAGTTCCAATGAGCAGTTCTTC
TRBV7-9	TRBJ1-4	-	-	CASSFDDFSTNEKLFF	TGTGCCAGCAGCTTCGATGACTTTTCAACTAATGAAAAACTGTTTTTT
TRBV5-1	TRBJ2-1	-	-	CASRLVFVEGYNEQFF	TGCGCCAGCAGATTAGTGTTTGTGGAGGGATACAATGAGCAGTTCTTC
TRBV20-1	TRBJ1-1	TRBD1	-	CSASSTGSNTEAFF	TGCAGTGCTAGTTCGACAGGGTCGAACACTGAAGCTTTCTTT
TRBV4-1	TRBJ2-2	-	-	CASSQGTRVTGELFF	TGCGCCAGCAGCCAAGGGACACGAGTCACCGGGGAGCTGTTTTTT
TRBV6-5	TRBJ1-1	TRBD1	-	CASRGQGDTEAFF	TGTGCCAGCAGGGGACAGGGGGACACTGAAGCTTTCTTT
TRBV27	TRBJ1-3	-	-	CASSLTDTGNTIYF	TGTGCCAGCAGTTTAACAGATACTGGAAACACCATATATTTT
TRBV3-1/TRBV3-2	TRBJ2-5	TRBD1	-	CASSQQDREETQYF	TGTGCCAGCAGCCAGCAGGACAGGGAAGAGACCCAGTACTTC
TRBV4-2	TRBJ2-7	TRBD2	-	CASSRGLAGGQSYEQYF	TGTGCCAGCAGCCGGGGACTAGCGGGGGGGCAGTCCTACGAGCAGTACTTC
TRBV18	TRBJ2-2	TRBD1	-	CASSPTGGSSTGELFF	TGTGCCAGCTCACCCACAGGGGGTTCGTCTACCGGGGAGCTGTTTTTT
TRBV28	TRBJ2-3	TRBD1	-	CASTGDRGRTDTQYF	TGTGCCAGCACGGGGGACAGGGGGCGCACAGATACGCAGTATTTT
TRBV11-2	TRBJ2-7	-	-	CASSVGDTSYEQYF	TGTGCCAGCAGCGTAGGGGACACTTCCTACGAGCAGTACTTC
TRBV7-9	TRBJ1-1	TRBD1	-	CASSLAGTGHTEAFF	TGTGCCAGCAGCTTAGCCGGGACAGGGCATACTGAAGCTTTCTTT
TRBV2	TRBJ1-6	-	-	CASSFIRGSALHF	TGTGCCAGCAGTTTTATACGGGGTTCGGCCCTCCACTTT
TRBV2	TRBJ1-6	TRBD1	-	CASRQTGEYNSPLHF	TGTGCCAGCAGGCAAACAGGGGAATATAATTCACCCCTCCACTTT
TRBV4-3	TRBJ2-1	-	-	CASSQDSDRRNEQFF	TGCGCCAGCAGCCAAGACTCCGATCGTCGGAATGAGCAGTTCTTC
TRBV5-6	TRBJ1-6	-	-	CASSFRVSSYNSPLHF	TGTGCCAGCAGCTTTCGGGTGAGCTCCTATAATTCACCCCTCCACTTT
TRBV2	TRBJ2-7	-	-	CASSDLRRGEQYF	TGTGCCAGCAGTGACCTGCGCAGGGGCGAGCAGTACTTC
TRBV6-5	TRBJ2-7	TRBD1	-	CASLGGGTGAYEQYF	TGTGCCAGCTTGGGCGGAGGGACAGGGGCCTACGAGCAGTACTTC
TRBV29-1	TRBJ2-1	TRBD2	few	CSVEKASGGLSSYNEQFF	TGCAGCGTTGAAAAGGCCAGCGGGGGGCTCAGCTCCTACAATGAGCAGTTCTTC
TRBV2	TRBJ1-1	-	once	CASSINGGTEAFF	TGTGCCAGCAGCATAAACGGGGGGACTGAAGCTTTCTTT
TRBV28	TRBJ2-7	TRBD1	-	CASSLTGGAGEQYF	TGTGCCAGCAGTCTTACAGGGGGCGCGGGGGAGCAGTACTTC
TRBV9	TRBJ1-6	TRBD1	-	CASSVGGRGRGSPLHF	TGTGCCAGCAGCGTAGGGGGCAGGGGGCGGGGATCACCCCTCCACTTT
TRBV4-3	TRBJ2-7	TRBD2	-	CASSQDLLAGTLYEQYF	TGCGCCAGCAGCCAAGATTTACTAGCGGGGACTCTCTACGAGCAGTACTTC
TRBV5-1	TRBJ1-1	TRBD1	-	CASSNQGGNTEAFF	TGCGCCAGCAGCAATCAGGGGGGCAACACTGAAGCTTTCTTT
TRBV21-1	TRBJ1-6	-	-	CASSPGGAERNSPLHF	TGTGCCAGCAGCCCGGGTGGGGCAGAAAGAAATTCACCCCTCCACTTT
TRBV29-1	TRBJ1-2	-	-	CSVEAEIGYTF	TGCAGCGTTGAAGCGGAGATCGGCTACACCTTC
TRBV28	TRBJ2-5	TRBD1	-	CASSFSTGDTQETQYF	TGTGCCAGCAGTTTCAGTACAGGGGATACCCAAGAGACCCAGTACTTC
TRBV28	TRBJ1-2	TRBD1	once	CASNPDRDNYGYTF	TGTGCCAGCAATCCTGACAGGGACAACTATGGCTACACCTTC
TRBV29-1	TRBJ1-2	TRBD1	-	CSVARAGQGGNGYTF	TGCAGCGTTGCCCGAGCGGGACAGGGGGGAAATGGCTACACCTTC
TRBV10-3	TRBJ1-2	-	-	CAISVERNYGYTF	TGTGCCATCAGTGTAGAGAGAAACTATGGCTACACCTTC
TRBV5-1	TRBJ1-1	TRBD1	-	CASSYGQVTRRNTEAFF	TGCGCCAGCAGCTACGGACAGGTCACACGAAGGAACACTGAAGCTTTCTTT
TRBV18	TRBJ1-1	TRBD1	-	CASSWDSLYTEAFF	TGTGCCAGCTCATGGGACAGCCTATACACTGAAGCTTTCTTT
TRBV6-2/TRBV6-3	TRBJ1-3	TRBD1	-	CASSYGTANSGNTIYF	TGTGCCAGCAGTTACGGGACAGCCAACTCTGGAAACACCATATATTTT
TRBV5-4	TRBJ2-6	TRBD2	once	CASSLGAGGGSGANVLTF	TGTGCCAGCAGCTTGGGAGCGGGGGGGGGCTCTGGGGCCAACGTCCTGACTTTC
TRBV7-9	TRBJ2-7	-	few	CASSRNQGNEQYF	TGTGCCAGCAGCCGGAACCAGGGGAACGAGCAGTACTTC
TRBV19	TRBJ2-7	TRBD1	-	CASSNPGDSYEQYF	TGTGCCAGCAGTAACCCCGGGGACAGCTACGAGCAGTACTTC
TRBV6-2/TRBV6-3	TRBJ1-2	TRBD1	few	CASSYGGTENYGYTF	TGTGCCAGCAGTTACGGTGGGACAGAGAACTATGGCTACACCTTC
TRBV3-1/TRBV3-2	TRBJ1-1	TRBD1	-	CASRQGGTRTGRTEAFF	TGTGCCAGCAGACAGGGAGGGACCCGGACAGGGAGGACTGAAGCTTTCTTT
TRBV7-2	TRBJ2-1	-	-	CASSLAYSAGYNEQFF	TGTGCCAGCAGCTTAGCGTATAGCGCCGGATACAATGAGCAGTTCTTC
TRBV5-4	TRBJ2-4	TRBD2	-	CASSLTSGGFEGIQYF	TGTGCCAGCAGCTTGACTAGCGGGGGGTTCGAAGGCATTCAGTACTTC
TRBV3-1/TRBV3-2	TRBJ1-4	TRBD1	-	CASSQYSGTDNEKLFF	TGTGCCAGCAGCCAATACTCCGGGACAGATAATGAAAAACTGTTTTTT
TRBV7-8	TRBJ1-1	TRBD1	-	CASSLDRVAEAFF	TGTGCCAGCAGCTTGGACAGGGTGGCTGAAGCTTTCTTT
TRBV5-1	TRBJ2-7	-	-	CASSWDNYEQYF	TGCGCCAGCAGCTGGGACAACTACGAGCAGTACTTC
TRBV18	TRBJ2-7	TRBD1	-	CASSPPGTASYEQYF	TGTGCCAGCTCACCTCCCGGGACAGCGTCCTACGAGCAGTACTTC